These 32 T cell receptor beta chains share one sample of origin, sequenced in a study of blood T cell repertoires in COVID-19. Using immunoSEQ multiplex PCR, the repertoire was profiled, and TCRdb retains in-frame clones only, with some absent. The data hold fewer than 150,000 clones, with approximately 80% observed a single time. Sequenced sample: peripheral blood. The source of these receptors is a woman aged 50 to 60 with acute or convalescent COVID-19.

This chain connects TRBV2 to TRBJ2-7; 10 nucleotides align to TRBD1. Trimming cost V 6 bases and J 1 base; bases outside gene matches: 6. The CDR3 is 15 residues long. The V gene's germline CDR1 is SNHLY and CDR2 FYNNEI. The CDR3 DNA follows: TGTGCCAGCAGCCCGGGACAGGGGAATTCCTACGAGCAGTACTTC. It codes for CASSPGQGNSYEQYF.

This rearrangement joins TRBV2 to TRBJ1-5; D unclear. The CDR3 spans 15 residues. CDR1 SNHLY and CDR2 FYNNEI come from the germline V gene. V lost 4 bases and J 0 bases, leaving 10 bases between the germline ends. This CDR3 is CASSVDNYSNQPQHF. The DNA of the CDR3 is TGTGCCAGCAGTGTGGATAACTATAGCAATCAGCCCCAGCATTTT.

This clone was counted once. The J gene is TRBJ1-4, the V gene TRBV6-6; D is unresolved. CDR3 length: 19 residues. Trimming took off 6 bases at V and 6 bases at J, with 29 bases between the two ends. The V gene's germline CDR1 is MNHNY and CDR2 SVGAGI (reference sequence). CDR3 in DNA: TGTGCCAGCAGCGACTTACTCTTAGTTGGACTTTCGGTGGATGAAAAACTGTTTTTT. Its translation is CASSDLLLVGLSVDEKLFF.

V gene TRBV29-1 combines with J gene TRBJ1-1, with TRBD1 matching over 7 bases. Germline CDR1 is SQVTM and CDR2 is ANQGSEA. The CDR3 is made up of 15 amino acids. Losses at the gene ends were 5 bases for V and 4 bases for J; bases not matched to a gene: 13. As DNA, the CDR3 is TGCAGCGTTTCCACGACAGGGATTGGGCGCACTGAAGCTTTCTTT. Translating gives CSVSTTGIGRTEAFF.

In its sample, this clone was seen a few times. The chain has TRBV6-2 or TRBV6-3 and TRBJ2-1, with 10 nucleotides matching TRBD2. Germline assignment: CDR1 MNHEY and CDR2 SVGEGT. This CDR3 is built from 15 residues. The V gene end was trimmed by 4 bases and the J gene end by 6 bases; junction bases not matched to a gene: 6. The CDR3 bases are TGTGCCAGCAGTTCAACTAGCGGGGCCACCAATGAGCAGTTCTTC. Translating gives CASSSTSGATNEQFF.

The chain has TRBV24-1 and TRBJ1-3, with D unclear. Germline V gene sequence: CDR1 KGHDR, CDR2 SFDVKD. V dropped 3 bases and J dropped 14 bases, with 19 bases sitting between them. This CDR3 region has 14 residues. The CDR3 region is CATSDIGLPNDLYF. DNA for the CDR3: TGTGCCACCAGTGATATAGGACTACCCAATGACTTATATTTT.

The chain links TRBV3-1 (or the pseudogene TRBV3-2) to TRBJ1-1; D is ambiguous. Trimming removed 7 bases from V and 1 base from J, with 10 bases in between. The CDR3 spans 13 residues. CDR1 and CDR2 from the germline V gene are LGHDT and YNNKEL (reference sequence). The CDR3 DNA is TGTGCCAGCACCCTTGGAGGGAACACTGAAGCTTTCTTT. Its protein is CASTLGGNTEAFF.

This chain connects TRBV24-1 to TRBJ1-1; TRBD1 aligns across 8 bases. Germline values: CDR1 KGHDR, CDR2 SFDVKD. The CDR3 totals 16 residues. Trimming at V came to 4 bases and at J to 5 bases, leaving 11 bases not matched to a gene. CDR3 nucleotide sequence: TGTGCCACCAGTGACGGGCACGGGACAGGAGCTACTGAAGCTTTCTTT. Amino acids: CATSDGHGTGATEAFF.

The chain links TRBV2 to TRBJ1-1, with unresolved D. V lost 8 bases and J lost 1, with 11 bases in between. Germline V gives CDR1 SNHLY, CDR2 FYNNEI. The CDR3 runs to 13 residues. CDR3 protein: CASGLSGNTEAFF. The CDR3 DNA sequence: TGTGCCAGCGGTCTCTCAGGGAACACTGAAGCTTTCTTT.

V usage is TRBV5-6 and J usage is TRBJ1-5; D call uncertain. V lost 1 base to trimming and J lost 0 bases, with 11 bases between them. Per germline, CDR1 SGHDT and CDR2 YYEEEE. CDR3 size: 16 residues. CDR3 nucleotide sequence: TGTGCCAGCAGCTTGAGTGCGGGCATTAGCAATCAGCCCCAGCATTTT. Translating it yields CASSLSAGISNQPQHF. Filled out from reference TRBV5-6 and TRBJ1-5, the complete variable domain reads DAGVTQSPTHLIKTRGQQVTLRCSPKSGHDTVSWYQQALGQGPQFIFQYYEEEERQRGNFPDRFSGHQFPNYSSELNVNALLLGDSALYLCASSLSAGISNQPQHFGDGTRLSIL.

The chain recombines TRBV30 with TRBJ1-2, with D possibly being TRBD1 (5 bases). The length of the CDR3 is 14 residues. CDR1 GTSNPN and CDR2 SVGIG come from the germline V gene (reference sequence). The V end lost 0 bases, the J end lost 3 bases, and 11 bases lay between the germline ends. The CDR3 DNA reads TGTGCCTGGAGTGTACTGGGCAGGGACTATGGCTACACCTTC. Its protein is CAWSVLGRDYGYTF.

This clone showed up just a few times. This chain connects TRBV9 to TRBJ1-5, with 7 bases aligning to TRBD1. The CDR3 covers 14 residues. CDR1 SGDLS and CDR2 YYNGEE come from the germline V gene. The V and J ends lost 5 bases and 2 bases, in that order; junction bases with no gene match: 4. CDR3 protein: CASSSTGGNQPQHF. For the CDR3, the DNA is TGTGCCAGCAGTAGTACAGGGGGCAATCAGCCCCAGCATTTT.

The chain is built from TRBV29-1 and TRBJ1-4, with D uncertain. Germline V CDR1 and CDR2: SQVTM, ANQGSEA. This CDR3 contains 11 residues. Trimming shortened V by 5 bases and J by 7 bases, and 8 bases separated the two germline ends. CDR3: CSVMEGEKLFF. The CDR3 bases are TGCAGCGTTATGGAGGGTGAAAAACTGTTTTTT.

The CDR3 region has the DNA TGTGCCAGCAGTTTTACAGGGACGCGAGAAAAACTGTTTTTT. This codes for CASSFTGTREKLFF. This sequence joins TRBV28 and TRBJ1-4; D is perhaps TRBD1 (6 bases). The CDR3 contains 14 residues. Germline V gives CDR1 MDHEN, CDR2 SYDVKM. V dropped 3 bases and J dropped 8 bases, with 13 bases sitting between them.

The chain links TRBV14 to TRBJ2-1, with D uncertain. The CDR3 spans 13 residues. V was pared by 5 bases and J by 9 bases, with 14 bases between. The germline V gene has CDR1 SGHDN and CDR2 FVKESK. CDR3 DNA sequence: TGTGCCAGCAGCACCCGACTCGGTGGTGAGCAGTTCTTC. Its translation is CASSTRLGGEQFF.

This clone was detected only once. The chain is built from TRBV3-1 (or the pseudogene TRBV3-2) and TRBJ1-5, with 10 bases matching TRBD1. The CDR3 extends over 14 amino acids. Germline V lookup: CDR1 LGHDT, CDR2 YNNKEL (reference sequence). The V and J ends lost 5 bases and 3 bases, in that order; junction bases with no gene match: 1. CDR3 sequence (DNA): TGTGCCAGCAGCGACAGGGGGCCCAATCAGCCCCAGCATTTT. This codes for CASSDRGPNQPQHF.

The sample holds one count of this clone. The chain uses TRBV4-2 and TRBJ1-4; D unclear. V was clipped by 0 bases and J by 8 bases, with 13 bases between them. The CDR3 is 15 residues long. The V gene's germline CDR1 is LGHNA and CDR2 YNFKEQ. This CDR3 is CASSQDTALEEKLFF. The CDR3 DNA reads as TGTGCCAGCAGCCAAGATACGGCCCTGGAGGAAAAACTGTTTTTT.

This chain connects TRBV29-1 to TRBJ1-2; TRBD1 matches at 7 bases. The trim removed 7 bases at V and 7 bases at J, leaving 9 bases unmatched. This CDR3 has 12 amino acids. Germline V gives CDR1 SQVTM, CDR2 ANQGSEA. In DNA form, the CDR3 reads TGCAGCGCAAAACAGGGGCGGGGTGGCTACACCTTC. This sequence encodes CSAKQGRGGYTF.

The chain has TRBV3-1 (or the pseudogene TRBV3-2) and TRBJ2-1, with 9 bases that match TRBD2. The CDR3 extends over 15 amino acids. Per the germline V gene, CDR1 is LGHDT and CDR2 is YNNKEL (reference sequence). Unmatched junction bases numbered 10, after V lost 5 bases and J lost 8 bases. CDR3: CASSEGGGALDEQFF. The CDR3, as DNA: TGTGCCAGCAGCGAGGGCGGGGGGGCTTTGGATGAGCAGTTCTTC.

The chain carries TRBV19 and TRBJ1-1; unclear D gene. Germline V lookup: CDR1 LNHDA, CDR2 SQIVND (reference sequence). Trimming removed 1 base at V and 1 base at J, with 7 bases between. There are 14 residues in the CDR3. The DNA for the CDR3 is TGTGCCAGTAGTATAGCACACGAGAACACTGAAGCTTTCTTT. Amino acid sequence: CASSIAHENTEAFF.

The chain joins TRBV29-1 to TRBJ1-4; D is ambiguous. V lost 4 bases to trimming and J lost 4 bases, with 10 bases between them. Germline lookup yields CDR1 SQVTM and CDR2 ANQGSEA. CDR3 length equals 13 residues. CDR3 region: CSVAGRDNEKLFF. CDR3 sequence (DNA): TGCAGCGTTGCCGGACGGGATAATGAAAAACTGTTTTTT. Using reference TRBV29-1 and TRBJ1-4 for the parts outside the CDR3, the full variable domain is SAVISQKPSRDICQRGTSLTIQCQVDSQVTMMFWYRQQPGQSLTLIATANQGSEATYESGFVIDKFPISRPNLTFSTLTVSNMSPEDSSIYLCSVAGRDNEKLFFGSGTQLSVL.

The V gene is TRBV5-1, the J gene TRBJ2-2; D might be TRBD2 (7 bases). This CDR3 has 14 amino acids. CDR1 and CDR2 (germline): SGHRS, YFSETQ. Trimming removed 5 bases at V and 3 bases at J, with 11 bases between. For the CDR3, the DNA is TGCGCCAGCAGTGGGGGGGCAGACACCGGGGAGCTGTTTTTT. Translation: CASSGGADTGELFF.

This chain uses TRBV6-6 with TRBJ2-7, with D perhaps matching TRBD1 (8 bases). Trimming cost V 2 bases and J 6 bases, with 20 bases left between them. Per germline, CDR1 MNHNY and CDR2 SVGAGI (reference sequence). The length of the CDR3 is 16 residues. CDR3 DNA: TGTGCCAGCAGTTACCAATCAGGACAGGGAGGGGGCGAGCAGTACTTC. Its protein product is CASSYQSGQGGGEQYF.

The gene calls are TRBV25-1 and TRBJ1-5; the D gene is possibly TRBD1 (6 bases). Germline V lookup: CDR1 MGHDK, CDR2 SYGVNS. This CDR3 is 15 amino acids long. Trimming removed 5 bases at V and 1 base at J, with 12 bases between. CDR3 protein: CASSRGGASNQPQHF. The CDR3 bases are TGTGCCAGCAGTCGGGGGGGGGCGAGCAATCAGCCCCAGCATTTT.

The chain is built from TRBV2 and TRBJ1-5; 10 nucleotides agree with TRBD1. V lost 8 bases to trimming and J lost 2 bases; unmatched junction nucleotides: 12. The CDR3 consists of 17 residues. The germline CDR1 and CDR2 sequences are SNHLY and FYNNEI. CDR3 residues: CASGGTGDRSGNQPQHF. CDR3 bases: TGTGCCAGCGGGGGGACAGGGGATCGTTCTGGCAATCAGCCCCAGCATTTT. The entire variable domain, with the rest obtained from reference TRBV2 and TRBJ1-5, is as follows: EPEVTQTPSHQVTQMGQEVILRCVPISNHLYFYWYRQILGQKVEFLVSFYNNEISEKSEIFDDQFSVERPDGSNFTLKIRSTKLEDSAMYFCASGGTGDRSGNQPQHFGDGTRLSIL.

V is TRBV9 and J is TRBJ1-3; TRBD1 might be the D (6 bases). V was cut by 4 bases and J by 2 bases, with 19 bases left in between. The CDR3 covers 17 residues. Germline lookup yields CDR1 SGDLS and CDR2 YYNGEE. The CDR3 protein is CASSPMGGRIAGNTIYF. The DNA for the CDR3 is TGTGCCAGCAGCCCTATGGGGGGGCGAATTGCTGGAAACACCATATATTTT.

The V and J genes are TRBV27 and TRBJ2-3, with 9 bases matching TRBD2. The germline CDR1 and CDR2 sequences are MNHEY and SMNVEV (reference sequence). This CDR3 is 14 amino acids long. Trimming removed 1 base from V and 6 bases from J; junction bases left unmatched: 2. The CDR3 DNA sequence: TGTGCCAGCAGTTTATTGCGGGGGGGGGATACGCAGTATTTT. Translation: CASSLLRGGDTQYF.

The chain employs TRBV19 and TRBJ1-5, with a weak D call TRBD1 (6 bases). The germline V gene encodes CDR1 LNHDA and CDR2 SQIVND (reference sequence). The CDR3 runs 12 residues. The CDR3 region has the DNA TGTGGAGCAGGGGCTATCAATCAGCCCCAGCATTTT. It translates to CGAGAINQPQHF.

The chain couples TRBV5-1 to TRBJ1-4; the match to TRBD1 covers 7 bases. The CDR3 runs 14 residues. Germline V lookup: CDR1 SGHRS, CDR2 YFSETQ. The ends lost 4 bases at V and 7 bases at J; junction bases unmatched: 7. CDR3: CASSTGQVSEKLFF. For the CDR3, the DNA is TGCGCCAGCAGCACAGGACAGGTTTCTGAAAAACTGTTTTTT.

In its sample, this clone was seen once. This rearrangement joins TRBV2 to TRBJ2-7, with D possibly being TRBD1 (6 bases). Germline V gene lookup returns CDR1 SNHLY and CDR2 FYNNEI. The CDR3 has 14 residues. Trimming took 1 base from V and 3 from J, leaving 10 bases between them. CDR3 protein: CASSEGGTSYEQYF. CDR3 coding DNA: TGTGCCAGCAGTGAAGGAGGGACAAGCTACGAGCAGTACTTC.

The rearrangement joins TRBV29-1 to TRBJ1-1; TRBD1 is a possible D gene (5 bases). Germline CDR1 reads SQVTM; CDR2 reads ANQGSEA. V shed 6 bases and J shed 0 bases, with 11 bases lying between them. The CDR3 runs to 13 residues. For the CDR3, the DNA is TGCAGCGTCCTCAGGGATCTGAACACTGAAGCTTTCTTT. It specifies CSVLRDLNTEAFF.

This clone was counted a single time. The chain carries TRBV15 and TRBJ2-3; 10 nucleotides line up with TRBD1. V was clipped by 6 bases and J by 3 bases; unmatched bases: 6. The CDR3 sequence is 15 residues long. Germline CDR1 reads LNHNV; CDR2 reads YYDKDF (reference sequence). CDR3 in amino acids: CATSIGTGATDTQYF. The CDR3 DNA is TGTGCCACCAGTATCGGGACAGGGGCGACAGATACGCAGTATTTT.